The 29 T cell receptor beta chains presented below share a single source sample, sequenced in a study of CD8 T cells in Susac syndrome. After extraction with the RNeasy kit, about 0.5 to 1 ug of the RNA was reverse transcribed using random hexamers. MiXCR, run by TCRdb on the immunoSEQ multiplex PCR reads, gives a single entry per CDR3 protein. The sample lists about 300,000 distinct CDR3 sequences, approximately 89% occurring once. Material: CD8+ T cells from PBMCs. These receptors all come from a human donor with multiple sclerosis.

V and J are TRBV21-1 and TRBJ2-1. TRBV21-1 constitutes a pseudogene. The CDR3 contains 10 residues. DNA of the CDR3: TGTGCCAGCACCCCAGTAGGGCAGTTCTTC. Residues: CASTPVGQFF.

The rearrangement links TRBV20-1 to TRBJ2-1; 8 bases are a match to TRBD2. J gave up 2 bases and V 3 bases, and 12 bases lay outside the gene matches. The CDR3 contains 17 residues. The germline CDR1 and CDR2 sequences are DFQATT and SNEGSKA (reference sequence). The CDR3 DNA sequence: TGCAGTGCTAGCGACCCTCGTGTAGCGGGACCCTACAATGAGCAGTTCTTC. Its protein is CSASDPRVAGPYNEQFF.

The CDR3 loop is CSALGVWRARDTQYF. The DNA of the CDR3 is TGCAGTGCCCTCGGGGTTTGGCGGGCGCGGGATACGCAGTATTTT. The chain recombines TRBV20-1 with TRBJ2-3; a possible D gene is TRBD2 (5 bases). CDR1 is DFQATT and CDR2 is SNEGSKA in the germline V gene (reference sequence). The CDR3 loop spans 15 amino acids. V was pared by 6 bases and J by 6 bases, with 22 bases between.

The chain combines TRBV6-2 or TRBV6-3 with TRBJ1-1, with D uncertain. This CDR3 contains 14 residues. Germline values: CDR1 MNHEY, CDR2 SVGEGT. V dropped 0 bases and J dropped 4 bases, with 9 bases sitting between them. CDR3 DNA: TGTGCCAGCAGTTACTCGACGGGTCTCACTGAAGCTTTCTTT. It specifies CASSYSTGLTEAFF.

This chain joins TRBV7-9 and TRBJ2-5; tentative D call: TRBD1 (6 bases). Germline CDR1 and CDR2: SEHNR and FQNEAQ (reference sequence). Trimming pared 0 bases from V and 6 bases from J, leaving 14 bases between. The CDR3 runs to 15 residues. DNA of the CDR3: TGTGCCAGCAGCTTAGCCCAGGGGATTTCACAGACCCAGTACTTC. Its protein product is CASSLAQGISQTQYF.

This chain joins TRBV29-1 and TRBJ1-3; no firm D call. V lost 8 bases and J lost 3, with 5 bases in between. This CDR3 region has 10 residues. Germline CDR1 reads SQVTM; CDR2 reads ANQGSEA. The CDR3 loop reads CSQSGNTIYF. The CDR3 coding sequence is TGCAGCCAAAGTGGAAACACCATATATTTT.

The gene calls are TRBV7-8 and TRBJ1-2; possibly TRBD1 for D (6 bases). This CDR3 comprises 15 residues. Germline V lookup: CDR1 SGHVS, CDR2 FQNEAQ. With 2 bases removed from V and 0 bases from J, the gap between germline ends came to 10 bases. As DNA, the CDR3 is TGTGCCAGCAGCTTAACAGGGTCCGCTAACTATGGCTACACCTTC. This gives the protein CASSLTGSANYGYTF.

The chain is built from TRBV7-9 and TRBJ2-1; 13 bases agree with TRBD2. V lost 4 bases, J lost 8 bases, and 11 bases stayed unmatched. CDR1 is SEHNR, CDR2 FQNEAQ, per germline (reference sequence). The CDR3 covers 17 residues. The CDR3: CASSSPLLAGGLYEQFF. The DNA of the CDR3 is TGTGCCAGCAGCTCCCCCTTACTAGCGGGAGGGCTCTATGAGCAGTTCTTC.

This chain links TRBV24-1 with TRBJ2-1; 10 bases line up with TRBD2. The CDR3 loop spans 15 amino acids. The germline V gene has CDR1 KGHDR and CDR2 SFDVKD. V shed 5 bases and J 7 bases; nucleotides not matched to a gene: 7. The CDR3: CATSAEREGLNEQFF. Written as DNA, the CDR3 is TGTGCCACCAGTGCAGAGCGGGAGGGCCTGAATGAGCAGTTCTTC.

This chain joins TRBV12-3 or TRBV12-4 and TRBJ2-2, with D perhaps TRBD1 or TRBD2 (5 bases each). The CDR3 sequence is 14 residues long. Trimming removed 6 bases at V and 4 bases at J, with 12 bases between. CDR3 DNA: TGTGCCAGCAGGGGGGTTAGCGCCACCGGGGAGCTGTTTTTT. Its translation is CASRGVSATGELFF.

The genes are TRBV13 and TRBJ2-5; 13 nucleotides match TRBD2. Per the germline V gene, CDR1 is PRHDT and CDR2 is FYEKMQ (reference sequence). Germline trimming cut 1 base from V and 2 bases from J; bases unmatched to any gene: 10. CDR3 length: 19 residues. The CDR3: CASSLVPTSGGSPQETQYF. CDR3 nucleotides: TGTGCCAGCAGCTTAGTCCCGACTAGCGGGGGGTCCCCTCAAGAGACCCAGTACTTC.

The CDR3 coding sequence is TGCGCCAGCAGCGACAGCGGGGGGAGAAACATTCAGTACTTC. It yields the protein CASSDSGGRNIQYF. This sequence joins TRBV5-1 and TRBJ2-4; 9 bases fit TRBD2. The germline V gene has CDR1 SGHRS and CDR2 YFSETQ. Unmatched junction bases numbered 5, after V lost 4 bases and J lost 6 bases. This CDR3 has 14 amino acids.

J is TRBJ2-1 and V is TRBV2, with D unclear. Germline V gene data show CDR1 as SNHLY and CDR2 as FYNNEI. This CDR3 has 14 residues. The ends were cut back, 1 base at V and 10 bases at J, with 14 bases in the middle. The CDR3 sequence is CASSEGLDPREQFF. CDR3 nucleotides: TGTGCCAGCAGTGAAGGGCTAGACCCTAGGGAGCAGTTCTTC.

The CDR3 sequence: CASTQRGSDTQYF. DNA of the CDR3: TGTGCCAGCACCCAGCGGGGGTCAGATACGCAGTATTTT. The rearrangement joins TRBV28 to TRBJ2-3, with 8 bases lining up with TRBD2. Germline V gene lookup returns CDR1 MDHEN and CDR2 SYDVKM. Trimming at V came to 7 bases and at J to 4 bases, leaving 4 bases not matched to a gene. This CDR3 has 13 amino acids.

The rearrangement uses TRBV12-3 or TRBV12-4 and TRBJ2-1; 11 bases line up with TRBD2. The V gene end was trimmed by 8 bases and the J gene end by 5 bases; junction bases not matched to a gene: 8. CDR3 length: 15 amino acids. In DNA, the CDR3 is TGTGCCAGCGATGAACCGGGACTAGCGGACAATGAGCAGTTCTTC. It specifies CASDEPGLADNEQFF.

The chain carries TRBV6-2 or TRBV6-3 and TRBJ2-7; the D is unclear. Germline assignment: CDR1 MNHEY and CDR2 SVGEGT. The CDR3 length is 16 residues. The germline V and J ends were trimmed by 2 bases and 3 bases, with 17 bases remaining between them. The DNA for the CDR3 is TGTGCCAGCAGTTACCCGACATCCGCCCGCATCTACGAGCAGTACTTC. It encodes CASSYPTSARIYEQYF.

The rearrangement links TRBV4-3 to TRBJ2-3; 7 bases fit TRBD1. V lost 7 bases to trimming and J lost 4 bases; unmatched junction nucleotides: 11. The CDR3 covers 15 residues. Per the germline V gene, CDR1 is LGHNA and CDR2 is YSLEER. In DNA form, the CDR3 reads TGCGCCAGCAAACCGACAGGGTCTCGGGCAGATACGCAGTATTTT. It codes for CASKPTGSRADTQYF.

V and J are TRBV20-1 and TRBJ2-1; 7 bases match TRBD2. Per germline, CDR1 DFQATT and CDR2 SNEGSKA (reference sequence). V lost 3 bases and J lost 6; bases outside the gene matches: 11. This CDR3 has 15 residues. The DNA for the CDR3 is TGCAGTGCTAGGAGCGGGACGGGAGTCGGCAATGAGCAGTTCTTC. This codes for CSARSGTGVGNEQFF.

The V and J genes are TRBV19 and TRBJ1-4; TRBD1 matches at 7 bases. V dropped 8 bases and J dropped 8; count of bases not matched to a gene: 8. Per germline, CDR1 LNHDA and CDR2 SQIVND (reference sequence). CDR3 length: 13 residues. The CDR3 DNA sequence: TGTGCCAGTCGATGGACAGGCGTGGAAAAACTGTTTTTT. Amino acids: CASRWTGVEKLFF.

The chain has TRBV11-2 and TRBJ2-2; either TRBD1 or TRBD2 may fit D (5 bases each). Trimming pared 4 bases from V and 3 bases from J, leaving 15 bases between. CDR1 is SGHAT, CDR2 FQNNGV, per germline. CDR3 size: 16 residues. For the CDR3, the DNA is TGTGCCAGCAGCTCCGGGACCGGCGGATACACCGGGGAGCTGTTTTTT. It is translated as CASSSGTGGYTGELFF. Full variable domain (rest looked up from reference TRBV11-2 and TRBJ2-2): EAGVAQSPRYKIIEKRQSVAFWCNPISGHATLYWYQQILGQGPKLLIQFQNNGVVDDSQLPKDRFSAERLKGVDSTLKIQPAKLEDSAVYLCASSSGTGGYTGELFFGEGSRLTVL.

The chain carries TRBV15 and TRBJ2-7, with 8 bases matching TRBD1. Trimming cost V 5 bases and J 7 bases; bases outside gene matches: 10. Germline V gene lookup returns CDR1 LNHNV and CDR2 YYDKDF (reference sequence). This CDR3 region has 14 residues. CDR3 sequence (DNA): TGTGCCACCAGCTCTCGGACAGGGATGGGAGAGCAGTACTTC. The encoded protein is CATSSRTGMGEQYF.

The CDR3 spells CASSLSSGKRMVDNEQFF. Here the CDR3 DNA reads TGTGCCAGCAGCTTATCCAGCGGGAAGAGGATGGTTGACAATGAGCAGTTCTTC. The genes are TRBV7-2 and TRBJ2-1; TRBD2 matches 7 bases. V trimming: 2 bases; J trimming: 5 bases; junction bases outside the gene matches: 15. Germline assignment: CDR1 SGHTA and CDR2 FQGNSA. The CDR3 has 18 amino acids.

The rearrangement uses TRBV20-1 and TRBJ2-7; 9 bases agree with TRBD1. J was trimmed by 0 bases and V by 0 bases; bases with no gene match: 3. Germline V gene sequence: CDR1 DFQATT, CDR2 SNEGSKA (reference sequence). The CDR3 runs 15 residues. The CDR3 loop reads CSARDVGQGSYEQYF. CDR3 DNA sequence: TGCAGTGCTAGAGATGTGGGACAGGGCTCCTACGAGCAGTACTTC.

For the CDR3, the DNA is TGTGCCAGCAGCTTGGAGGGACAGGGGGCCGCTGAAGCTTTCTTT. Its translation: CASSLEGQGAAEAFF. The genes are TRBV5-4 and TRBJ1-1; 12 bases match TRBD1. The length of the CDR3 is 15 residues. Looked up from germline, CDR1 is SGHNT and CDR2 is YYREEE (reference sequence). The V gene end was trimmed by 0 bases and the J gene end by 6 bases; junction bases not matched to a gene: 3.

This chain joins TRBV27 and TRBJ1-5; possible D gene TRBD1, 5 bases. Germline values: CDR1 MNHEY, CDR2 SMNVEV (reference sequence). V was trimmed by 6 bases and J by 2 bases, leaving 11 bases between them. The CDR3 sequence is 14 residues long. CDR3 sequence: CASRGLRGNQPQHF. The CDR3 coding sequence is TGTGCCAGCAGGGGGCTCAGAGGCAATCAGCCCCAGCATTTT.

The chain employs TRBV20-1 and TRBJ2-7, with unresolved D. Deletions cut 6 bases from V and 5 bases from J, with 23 bases between. This CDR3 has 15 residues. In germline, CDR1 is DFQATT, CDR2 SNEGSKA (reference sequence). This chain's CDR3 is CSASGPLPRSDEQYF. Written as DNA, the CDR3 is TGCAGTGCCTCGGGCCCCCTCCCGCGGTCCGACGAGCAGTACTTC.

In DNA, the CDR3 is TGTGCCAGCATACCGAGGAGCCCGGGTAGATTGGAGACCCAGTACTTC. The encoded protein is CASIPRSPGRLETQYF. The chain has TRBV7-9 and TRBJ2-5; D gene uncertain. The CDR3 has 16 amino acids. Trimming pared 7 bases from V and 5 bases from J, leaving 23 bases between. Germline V gene lookup returns CDR1 SEHNR and CDR2 FQNEAQ (reference sequence).

The rearrangement joins TRBV15 to TRBJ2-1; 11 bases are shared with TRBD2. V lost 4 bases, J lost 3 bases, and 11 bases stayed unmatched. The CDR3 loop spans 18 amino acids. The V gene's germline CDR1 is LNHNV and CDR2 YYDKDF (reference sequence). CDR3: CATSNGTSGLAVYNEQFF. The CDR3 DNA is TGTGCCACCAGCAACGGGACTTCGGGACTAGCGGTCTACAATGAGCAGTTCTTC.

This chain uses TRBV24-1 with TRBJ2-5; D is tentatively TRBD1 or TRBD2 (5 bases each). The germline CDR1 and CDR2 sequences are KGHDR and SFDVKD. V lost 2 bases and J lost 5, with 8 bases in between. The CDR3 is made up of 13 amino acids. CDR3 protein: CATSDWGKETQYF. CDR3 sequence (DNA): TGTGCCACCAGTGATTGGGGGAAGGAGACCCAGTACTTC.